One sample yielded the 2 T cell receptor beta chains listed below, sequenced in a study of OX40 agonist ivuxolimab in advanced cancers. Assay used: immunoSEQ multiplex PCR; TCRdb lists only in-frame clones, some missing. Of around 140,000 clones in the sample, about 93% were seen once. The sample consisted of CD4+ or CD8+ T cells sorted from blood, taken in a trial of the OX40 agonist ivuxolimab. The receptors were gathered from an adult with an advanced solid tumor such as melanoma, head and neck, liver or kidney cancer.

This chain links TRBV7-9 with TRBJ2-7; TRBD1 is a possible D gene (7 bases). The germline gives CDR1 SEHNR, CDR2 FQNEAQ (reference sequence). The CDR3 consists of 16 residues. The V gene lost 2 bases and the J gene lost 5 bases, with 19 bases spanning the gap. CDR3 region: CASSLFSFGGGDEQYF. The DNA of the CDR3 is TGTGCCAGCAGCTTATTTTCTTTTGGAGGGGGCGACGAGCAGTACTTC.

The V gene is TRBV6-6, the J gene TRBJ1-5, with D maybe TRBD1 (5 bases). The CDR3 is 14 residues long. CDR1 is MNHNY, CDR2 SVGAGI, per germline (reference sequence). Trimming stripped 5 bases from V and 5 bases from J, with 13 bases between. Here the CDR3 reads CASSQDGGYQPQHF. For the CDR3, the DNA is TGTGCCAGCAGTCAGGACGGGGGATATCAGCCCCAGCATTTT.